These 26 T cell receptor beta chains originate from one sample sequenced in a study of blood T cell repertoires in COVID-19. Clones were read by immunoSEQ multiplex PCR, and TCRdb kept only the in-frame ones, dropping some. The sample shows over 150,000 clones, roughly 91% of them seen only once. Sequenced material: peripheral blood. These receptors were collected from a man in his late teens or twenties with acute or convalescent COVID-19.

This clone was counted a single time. The CDR3 loop reads CAISARGQGLNTEAFF. The CDR3 nucleotides read TGTGCCATCAGTGCCAGGGGACAGGGACTCAACACTGAAGCTTTCTTT. The chain employs TRBV10-3 and TRBJ1-1; the match to TRBD1 covers 9 bases. The CDR3 contains 16 residues. Germline trimming cut 4 bases from V and 2 bases from J; bases unmatched to any gene: 8. The germline V gene has CDR1 ENHRY and CDR2 SYGVKD.

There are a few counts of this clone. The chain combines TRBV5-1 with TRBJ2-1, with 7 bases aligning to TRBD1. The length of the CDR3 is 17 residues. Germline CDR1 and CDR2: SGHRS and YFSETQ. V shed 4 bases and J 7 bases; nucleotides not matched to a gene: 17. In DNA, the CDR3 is TGCGCCAGCAGCCTGGACTTCGGGCAGGGGGTGCGGAATGAGCAGTTCTTC. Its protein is CASSLDFGQGVRNEQFF.

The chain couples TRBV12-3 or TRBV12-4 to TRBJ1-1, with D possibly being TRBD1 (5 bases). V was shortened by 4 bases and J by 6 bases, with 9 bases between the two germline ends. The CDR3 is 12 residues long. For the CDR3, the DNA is TGTGCCAGCAGTTCGGGGGGAGCTGAAGCTTTCTTT. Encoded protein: CASSSGGAEAFF.

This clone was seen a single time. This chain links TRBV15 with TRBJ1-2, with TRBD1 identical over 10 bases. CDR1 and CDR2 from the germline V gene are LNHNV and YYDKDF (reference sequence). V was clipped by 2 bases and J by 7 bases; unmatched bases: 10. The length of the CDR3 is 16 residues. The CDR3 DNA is TGTGCCACCAGCAGAATCATTGGGGACAGGGGATCTGGCTACACCTTC. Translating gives CATSRIIGDRGSGYTF.

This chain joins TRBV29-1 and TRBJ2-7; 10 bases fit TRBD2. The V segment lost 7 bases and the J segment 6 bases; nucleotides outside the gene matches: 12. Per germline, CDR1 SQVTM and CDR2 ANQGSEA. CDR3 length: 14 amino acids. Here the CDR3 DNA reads TGCAGCGCGTACCTAGCGGGAGTGGAGTTCGAGCAGTACTTC. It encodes CSAYLAGVEFEQYF.

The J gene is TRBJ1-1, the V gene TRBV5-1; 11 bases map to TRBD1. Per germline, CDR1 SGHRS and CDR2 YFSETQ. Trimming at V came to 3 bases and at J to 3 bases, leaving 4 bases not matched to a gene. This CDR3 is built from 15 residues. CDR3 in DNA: TGCGCCAGCAGCTCCCTGGGACAGGGGGACACTGAAGCTTTCTTT. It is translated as CASSSLGQGDTEAFF.

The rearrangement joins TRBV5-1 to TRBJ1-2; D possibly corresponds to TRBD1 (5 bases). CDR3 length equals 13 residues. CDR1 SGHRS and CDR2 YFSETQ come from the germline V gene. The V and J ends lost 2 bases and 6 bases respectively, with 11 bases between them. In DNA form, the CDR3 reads TGCGCCAGCAGCTTTGGGGGGGTCGATGGCTACACCTTC. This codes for CASSFGGVDGYTF.

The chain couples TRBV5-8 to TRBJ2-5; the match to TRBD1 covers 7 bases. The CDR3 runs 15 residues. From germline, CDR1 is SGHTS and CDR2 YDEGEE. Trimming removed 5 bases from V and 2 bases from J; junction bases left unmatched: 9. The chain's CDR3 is CASSSTGAGQETQYF. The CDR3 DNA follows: TGTGCCAGCAGTTCTACAGGGGCAGGACAAGAGACCCAGTACTTC.

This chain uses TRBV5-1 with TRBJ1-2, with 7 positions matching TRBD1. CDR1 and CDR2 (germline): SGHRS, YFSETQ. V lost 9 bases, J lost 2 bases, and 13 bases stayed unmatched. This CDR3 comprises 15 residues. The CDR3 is CATRISRGPNYGYTF. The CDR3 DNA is TGCGCCACCCGAATCTCAAGGGGGCCCAACTATGGCTACACCTTC.

The CDR3 bases are TGCGCCAGCAGCTTACTAAGGACCTCCGGAGGAGGCTACACCTTC. It is translated as CASSLLRTSGGGYTF. This chain links TRBV5-1 with TRBJ1-2; D gene uncertain. This CDR3 contains 15 residues. Germline CDR1 SGHRS, CDR2 YFSETQ. Trimming shortened V by 2 bases and J by 8 bases, and 19 bases separated the two germline ends.

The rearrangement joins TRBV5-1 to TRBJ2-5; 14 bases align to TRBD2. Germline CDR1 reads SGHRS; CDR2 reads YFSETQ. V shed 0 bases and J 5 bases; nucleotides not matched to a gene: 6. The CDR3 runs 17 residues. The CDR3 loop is CASSLGLAGGPEETQYF. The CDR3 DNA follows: TGCGCCAGCAGCTTGGGACTAGCGGGAGGGCCCGAGGAGACCCAGTACTTC. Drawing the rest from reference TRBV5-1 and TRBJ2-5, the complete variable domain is KAGVTQTPRYLIKTRGQQVTLSCSPISGHRSVSWYQQTPGQGLQFLFEYFSETQRNKGNFPGRFSGRQFSNSRSEMNVSTLELGDSALYLCASSLGLAGGPEETQYFGPGTRLLVL.

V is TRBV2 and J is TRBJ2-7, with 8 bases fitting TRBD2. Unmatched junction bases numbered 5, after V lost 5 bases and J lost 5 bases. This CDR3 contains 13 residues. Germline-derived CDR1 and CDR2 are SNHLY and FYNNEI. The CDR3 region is CASSLAGTDEQYF. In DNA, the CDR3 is TGTGCCAGCAGTTTAGCGGGAACGGACGAGCAGTACTTC.

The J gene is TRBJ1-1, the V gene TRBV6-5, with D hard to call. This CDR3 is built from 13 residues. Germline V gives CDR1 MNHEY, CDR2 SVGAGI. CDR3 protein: CLSSRERDTEAFF. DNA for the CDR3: TGTCTCTCATCGAGGGAGCGCGACACTGAAGCTTTCTTT.

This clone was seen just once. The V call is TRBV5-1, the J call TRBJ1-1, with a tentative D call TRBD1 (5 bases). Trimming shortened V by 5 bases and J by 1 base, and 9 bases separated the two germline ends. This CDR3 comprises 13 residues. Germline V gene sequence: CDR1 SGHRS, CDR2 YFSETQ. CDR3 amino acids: CASSRGTNTEAFF. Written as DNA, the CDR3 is TGCGCCAGCAGTCGGGGGACGAACACTGAAGCTTTCTTT. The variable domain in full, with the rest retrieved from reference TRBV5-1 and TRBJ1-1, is KAGVTQTPRYLIKTRGQQVTLSCSPISGHRSVSWYQQTPGQGLQFLFEYFSETQRNKGNFPGRFSGRQFSNSRSEMNVSTLELGDSALYLCASSRGTNTEAFFGQGTRLTVV.

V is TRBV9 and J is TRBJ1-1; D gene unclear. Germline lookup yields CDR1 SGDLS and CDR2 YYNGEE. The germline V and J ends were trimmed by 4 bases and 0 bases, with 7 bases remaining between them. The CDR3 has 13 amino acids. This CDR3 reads CASSPQMNTEAFF. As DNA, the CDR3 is TGTGCCAGCAGCCCACAGATGAACACTGAAGCTTTCTTT.

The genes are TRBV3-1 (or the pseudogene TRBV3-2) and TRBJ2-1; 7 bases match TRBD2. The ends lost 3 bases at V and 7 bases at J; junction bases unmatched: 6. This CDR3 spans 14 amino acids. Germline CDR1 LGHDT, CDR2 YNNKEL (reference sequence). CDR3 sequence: CASSQRREFNEQFF. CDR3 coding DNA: TGTGCCAGCAGCCAGCGGCGGGAGTTTAATGAGCAGTTCTTC.

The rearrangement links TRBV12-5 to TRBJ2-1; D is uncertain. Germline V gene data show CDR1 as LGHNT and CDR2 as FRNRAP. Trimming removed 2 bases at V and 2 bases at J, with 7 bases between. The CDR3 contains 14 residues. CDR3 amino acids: CASGLPSAYNEQFF. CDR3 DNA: TGTGCTAGTGGTTTGCCCAGCGCCTACAATGAGCAGTTCTTC.

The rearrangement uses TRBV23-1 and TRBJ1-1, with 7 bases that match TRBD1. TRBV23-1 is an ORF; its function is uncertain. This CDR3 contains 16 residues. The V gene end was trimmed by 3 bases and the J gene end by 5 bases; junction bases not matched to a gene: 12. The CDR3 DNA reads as TGCGCCAGCAGTCACTCTGGACAGGACCGGTGGACTGAAGCTTTCTTT. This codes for CASSHSGQDRWTEAFF.

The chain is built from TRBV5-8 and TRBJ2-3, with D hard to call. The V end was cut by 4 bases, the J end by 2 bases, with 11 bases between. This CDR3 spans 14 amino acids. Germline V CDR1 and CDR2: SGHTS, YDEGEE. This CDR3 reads CASSPSLSTDTQYF. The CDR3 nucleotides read TGTGCCAGCAGCCCCTCGTTGTCCACAGATACGCAGTATTTT. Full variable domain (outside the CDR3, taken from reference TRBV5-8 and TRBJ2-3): EAGVTQSPTHLIKTRGQQATLRCSPISGHTSVYWYQQALGLGLQFLLWYDEGEERNRGNFPPRFSGRQFPNYSSELNVNALELEDSALYLCASSPSLSTDTQYFGPGTRLTVL.

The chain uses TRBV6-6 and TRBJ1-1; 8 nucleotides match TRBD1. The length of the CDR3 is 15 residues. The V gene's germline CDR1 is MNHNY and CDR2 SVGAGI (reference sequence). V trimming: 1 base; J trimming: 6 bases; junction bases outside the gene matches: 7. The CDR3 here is CASSYWTGRDAEAFF. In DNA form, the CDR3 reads TGTGCCAGCAGTTACTGGACAGGGAGGGACGCTGAAGCTTTCTTT.

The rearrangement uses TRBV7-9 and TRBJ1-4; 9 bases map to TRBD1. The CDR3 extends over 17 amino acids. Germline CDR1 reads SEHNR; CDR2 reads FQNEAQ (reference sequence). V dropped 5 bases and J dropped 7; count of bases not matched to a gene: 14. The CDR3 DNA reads TGTGCCAGCAGCCCCTGGACAGGGGCGCACGATGGTGAAAAACTGTTTTTT. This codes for CASSPWTGAHDGEKLFF. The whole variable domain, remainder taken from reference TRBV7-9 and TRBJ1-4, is DTGVSQNPRHKITKRGQNVTFRCDPISEHNRLYWYRQTLGQGPEFLTYFQNEAQLEKSRLLSDRFSAERPKGSFSTLEIQRTEQGDSAMYLCASSPWTGAHDGEKLFFGSGTQLSVL.

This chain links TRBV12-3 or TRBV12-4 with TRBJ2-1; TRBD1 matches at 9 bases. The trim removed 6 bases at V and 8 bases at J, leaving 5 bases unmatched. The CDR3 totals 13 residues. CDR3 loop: CASRKDRGYEQFF. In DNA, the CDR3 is TGTGCCAGCAGAAAGGACAGGGGCTATGAGCAGTTCTTC.

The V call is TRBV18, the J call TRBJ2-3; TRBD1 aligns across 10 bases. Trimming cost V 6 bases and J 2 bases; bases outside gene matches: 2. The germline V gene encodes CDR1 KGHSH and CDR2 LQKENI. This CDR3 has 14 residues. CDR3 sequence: CASSGTGDTDTQYF. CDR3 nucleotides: TGTGCCAGCTCCGGGACAGGGGACACAGATACGCAGTATTTT.

CDR3 protein: CASSLGGSSYEQYF. CDR3 DNA: TGTGCCAGCAGTTTAGGGGGGAGCTCCTACGAGCAGTACTTC. This chain joins TRBV27 and TRBJ2-7, with D possibly matching TRBD2 (6 bases). The length of the CDR3 is 14 residues. Trimming left V 2 bases short and J 0 bases short, with 8 bases between. Germline-derived CDR1 and CDR2 are MNHEY and SMNVEV (reference sequence).

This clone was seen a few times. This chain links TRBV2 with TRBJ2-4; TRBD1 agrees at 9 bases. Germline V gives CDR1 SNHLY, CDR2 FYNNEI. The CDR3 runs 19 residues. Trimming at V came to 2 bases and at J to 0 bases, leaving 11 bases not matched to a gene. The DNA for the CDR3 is TGTGCCAGCAGTGAACTTGGGACAGGGTTATTACCAGCCAAAAACATTCAGTACTTC. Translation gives CASSELGTGLLPAKNIQYF.

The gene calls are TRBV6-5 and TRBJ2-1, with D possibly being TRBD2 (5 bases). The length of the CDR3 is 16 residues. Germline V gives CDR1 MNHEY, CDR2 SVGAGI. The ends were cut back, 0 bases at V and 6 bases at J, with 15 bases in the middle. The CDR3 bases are TGTGCCAGCAGTTACTCTAGCGCCAGAGGGCTCAATGAGCAGTTCTTC. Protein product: CASSYSSARGLNEQFF.